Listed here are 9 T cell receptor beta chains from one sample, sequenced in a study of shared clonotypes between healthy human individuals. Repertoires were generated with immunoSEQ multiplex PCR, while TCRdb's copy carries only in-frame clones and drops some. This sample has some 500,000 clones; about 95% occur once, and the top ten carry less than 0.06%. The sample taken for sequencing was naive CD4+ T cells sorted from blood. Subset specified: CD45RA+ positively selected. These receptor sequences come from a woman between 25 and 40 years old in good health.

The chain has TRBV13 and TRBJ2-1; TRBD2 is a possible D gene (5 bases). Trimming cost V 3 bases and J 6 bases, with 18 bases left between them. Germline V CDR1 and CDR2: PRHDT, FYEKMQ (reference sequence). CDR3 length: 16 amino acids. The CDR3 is CASSFPGFSRGNEQFF. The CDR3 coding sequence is TGTGCCAGCAGCTTTCCCGGGTTTAGCCGGGGCAATGAGCAGTTCTTC.

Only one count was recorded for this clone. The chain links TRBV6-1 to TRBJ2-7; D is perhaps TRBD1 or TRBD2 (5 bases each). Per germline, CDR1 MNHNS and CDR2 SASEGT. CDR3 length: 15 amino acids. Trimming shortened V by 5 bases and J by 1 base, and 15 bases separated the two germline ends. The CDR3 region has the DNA TGTGCCAGCAGTCCACCGGGACGGGATTCCTACGAGCAGTACTTC. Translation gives CASSPPGRDSYEQYF.

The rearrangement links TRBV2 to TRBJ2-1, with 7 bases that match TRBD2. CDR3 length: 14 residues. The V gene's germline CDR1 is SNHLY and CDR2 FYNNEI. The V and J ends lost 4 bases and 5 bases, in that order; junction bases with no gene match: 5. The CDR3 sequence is CASSGLAEDNEQFF. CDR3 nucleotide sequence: TGTGCCAGCAGTGGGCTAGCGGAGGACAATGAGCAGTTCTTC.

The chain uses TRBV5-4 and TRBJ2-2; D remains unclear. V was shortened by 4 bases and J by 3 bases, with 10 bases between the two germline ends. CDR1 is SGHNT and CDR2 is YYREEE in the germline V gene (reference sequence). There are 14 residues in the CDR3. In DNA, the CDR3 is TGTGCCAGCAGCGTCCAGATCGACACCGGGGAGCTGTTTTTT. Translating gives CASSVQIDTGELFF. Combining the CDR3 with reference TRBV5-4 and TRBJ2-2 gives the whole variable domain ETGVTQSPTHLIKTRGQQVTLRCSSQSGHNTVSWYQQALGQGPQFIFQYYREEENGRGNFPPRFSGLQFPNYSSELNVNALELDDSALYLCASSVQIDTGELFFGEGSRLTVL.

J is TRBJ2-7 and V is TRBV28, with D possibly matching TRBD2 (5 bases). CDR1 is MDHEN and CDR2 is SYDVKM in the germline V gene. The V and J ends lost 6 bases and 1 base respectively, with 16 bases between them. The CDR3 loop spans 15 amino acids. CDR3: CASREDSIPSYEQYF. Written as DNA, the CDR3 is TGTGCCAGCAGGGAGGACTCCATCCCTTCCTACGAGCAGTACTTC.

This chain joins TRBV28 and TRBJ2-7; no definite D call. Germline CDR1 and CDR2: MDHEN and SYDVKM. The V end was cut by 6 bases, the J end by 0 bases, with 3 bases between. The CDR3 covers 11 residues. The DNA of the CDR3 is TGTGCCAGCAGGTTCTCCTACGAGCAGTACTTC. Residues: CASRFSYEQYF.

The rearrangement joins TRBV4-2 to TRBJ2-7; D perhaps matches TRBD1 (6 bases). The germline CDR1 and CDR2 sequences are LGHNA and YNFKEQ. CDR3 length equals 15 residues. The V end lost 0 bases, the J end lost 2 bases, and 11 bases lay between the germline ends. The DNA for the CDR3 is TGTGCCAGCAGCCAAGATAGCACAGGGACCTACGAGCAGTACTTC. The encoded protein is CASSQDSTGTYEQYF.

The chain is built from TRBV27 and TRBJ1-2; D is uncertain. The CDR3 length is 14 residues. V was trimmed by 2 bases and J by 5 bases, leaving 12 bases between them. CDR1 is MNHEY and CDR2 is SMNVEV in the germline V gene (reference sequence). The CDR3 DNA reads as TGTGCCAGCAGTTTAGGGTCGGAAGGGTATGGCTACACCTTC. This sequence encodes CASSLGSEGYGYTF.

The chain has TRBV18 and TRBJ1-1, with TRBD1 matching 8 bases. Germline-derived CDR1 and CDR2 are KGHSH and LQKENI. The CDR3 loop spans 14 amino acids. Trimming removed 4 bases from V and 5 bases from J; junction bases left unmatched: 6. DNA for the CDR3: TGTGCCAGCTCACGACAGGGGCCTTCAACTGAAGCTTTCTTT. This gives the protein CASSRQGPSTEAFF.